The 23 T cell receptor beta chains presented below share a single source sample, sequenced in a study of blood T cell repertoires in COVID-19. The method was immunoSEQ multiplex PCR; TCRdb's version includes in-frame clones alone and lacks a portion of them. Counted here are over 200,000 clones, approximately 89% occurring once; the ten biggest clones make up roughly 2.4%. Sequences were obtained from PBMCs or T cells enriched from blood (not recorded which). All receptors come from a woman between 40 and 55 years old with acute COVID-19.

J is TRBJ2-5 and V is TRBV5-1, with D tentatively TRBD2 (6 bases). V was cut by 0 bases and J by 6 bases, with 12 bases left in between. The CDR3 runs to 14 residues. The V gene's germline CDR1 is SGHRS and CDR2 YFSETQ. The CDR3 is CASSLGGGAQTQYF. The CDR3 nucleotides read TGCGCCAGCAGCTTGGGAGGCGGGGCGCAGACCCAGTACTTC.

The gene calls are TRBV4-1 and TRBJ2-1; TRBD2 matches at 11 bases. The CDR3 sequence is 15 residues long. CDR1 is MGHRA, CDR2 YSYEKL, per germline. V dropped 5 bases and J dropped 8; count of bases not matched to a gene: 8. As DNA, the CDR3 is TGCGCCAGCAGCAAATTAGCGGGGGGGACTGATGAGCAGTTCTTC. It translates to CASSKLAGGTDEQFF.

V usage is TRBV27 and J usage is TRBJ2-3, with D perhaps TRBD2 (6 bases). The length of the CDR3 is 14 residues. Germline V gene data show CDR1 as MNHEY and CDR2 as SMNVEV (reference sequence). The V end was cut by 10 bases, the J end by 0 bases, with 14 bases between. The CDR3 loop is CATSGDFSTDTQYF. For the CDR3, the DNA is TGTGCCACCTCGGGGGACTTTAGCACAGATACGCAGTATTTT.

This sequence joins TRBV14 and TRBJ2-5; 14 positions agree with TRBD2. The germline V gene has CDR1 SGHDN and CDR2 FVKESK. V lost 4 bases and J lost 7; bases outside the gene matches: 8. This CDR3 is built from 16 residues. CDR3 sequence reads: CASSRRLAGGPVTQYF. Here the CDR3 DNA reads TGTGCCAGCAGCCGGAGACTAGCGGGGGGGCCAGTGACCCAGTACTTC.

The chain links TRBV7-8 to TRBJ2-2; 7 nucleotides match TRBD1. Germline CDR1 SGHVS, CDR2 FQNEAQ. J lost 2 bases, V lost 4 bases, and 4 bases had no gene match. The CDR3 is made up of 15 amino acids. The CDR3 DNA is TGTGCCAGCAGCTCACAGGGGCAAAACACCGGGGAGCTGTTTTTT. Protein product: CASSSQGQNTGELFF.

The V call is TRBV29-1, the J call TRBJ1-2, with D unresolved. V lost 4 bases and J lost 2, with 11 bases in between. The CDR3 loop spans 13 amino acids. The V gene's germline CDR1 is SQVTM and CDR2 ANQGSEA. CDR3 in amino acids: CSVGAVENYGYTF. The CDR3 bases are TGCAGCGTTGGGGCAGTAGAAAACTATGGCTACACCTTC. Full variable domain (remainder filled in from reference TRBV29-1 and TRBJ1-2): SAVISQKPSRDICQRGTSLTIQCQVDSQVTMMFWYRQQPGQSLTLIATANQGSEATYESGFVIDKFPISRPNLTFSTLTVSNMSPEDSSIYLCSVGAVENYGYTFGSGTRLTVV.

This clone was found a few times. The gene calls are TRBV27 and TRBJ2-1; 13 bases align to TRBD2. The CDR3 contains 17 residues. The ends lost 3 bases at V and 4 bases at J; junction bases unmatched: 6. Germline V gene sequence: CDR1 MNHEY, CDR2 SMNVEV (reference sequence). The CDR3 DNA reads TGTGCCAGCAGTTTTGGGACTAGCGGGAATCTATACAATGAGCAGTTCTTC. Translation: CASSFGTSGNLYNEQFF.

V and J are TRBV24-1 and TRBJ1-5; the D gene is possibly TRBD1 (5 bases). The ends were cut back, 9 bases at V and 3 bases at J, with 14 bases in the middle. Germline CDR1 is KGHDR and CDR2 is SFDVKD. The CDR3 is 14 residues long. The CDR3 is CATSGVGPNQPQHF. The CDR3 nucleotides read TGTGCCACCTCTGGGGTGGGGCCCAATCAGCCCCAGCATTTT.

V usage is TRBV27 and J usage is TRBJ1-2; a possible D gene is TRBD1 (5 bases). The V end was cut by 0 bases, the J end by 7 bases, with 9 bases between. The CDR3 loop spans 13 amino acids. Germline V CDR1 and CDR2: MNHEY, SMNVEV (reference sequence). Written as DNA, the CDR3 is TGTGCCAGCAGTTTATCAGGGGTCGGTGGCTACACCTTC. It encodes CASSLSGVGGYTF.

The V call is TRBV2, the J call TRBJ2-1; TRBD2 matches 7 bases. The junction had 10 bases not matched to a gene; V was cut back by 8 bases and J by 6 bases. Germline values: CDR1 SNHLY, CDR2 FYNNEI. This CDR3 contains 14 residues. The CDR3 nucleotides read TGTGCCAGCCAATGGGGGGGAGTACGCAATGAGCAGTTCTTC. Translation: CASQWGGVRNEQFF.

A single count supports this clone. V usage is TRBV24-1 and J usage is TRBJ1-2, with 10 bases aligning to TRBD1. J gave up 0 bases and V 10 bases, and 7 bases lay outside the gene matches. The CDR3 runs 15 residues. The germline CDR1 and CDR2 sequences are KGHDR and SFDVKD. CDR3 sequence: CATMVTGGANYGYTF. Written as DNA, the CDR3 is TGTGCCACTATGGTGACAGGGGGCGCTAACTATGGCTACACCTTC.

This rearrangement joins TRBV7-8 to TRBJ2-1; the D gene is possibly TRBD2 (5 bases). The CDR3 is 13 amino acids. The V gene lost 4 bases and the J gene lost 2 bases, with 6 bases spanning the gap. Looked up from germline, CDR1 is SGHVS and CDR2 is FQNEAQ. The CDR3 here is CASSSLAYNEQFF. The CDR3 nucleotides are TGTGCCAGCAGCTCACTAGCCTACAATGAGCAGTTCTTC.

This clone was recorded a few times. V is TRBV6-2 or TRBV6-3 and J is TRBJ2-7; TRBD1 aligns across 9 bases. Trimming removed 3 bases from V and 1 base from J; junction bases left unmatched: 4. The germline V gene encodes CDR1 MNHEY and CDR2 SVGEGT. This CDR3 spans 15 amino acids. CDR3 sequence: CASSYSGTGSYEQYF. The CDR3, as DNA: TGTGCCAGCAGTTATTCCGGGACAGGGTCCTACGAGCAGTACTTC.

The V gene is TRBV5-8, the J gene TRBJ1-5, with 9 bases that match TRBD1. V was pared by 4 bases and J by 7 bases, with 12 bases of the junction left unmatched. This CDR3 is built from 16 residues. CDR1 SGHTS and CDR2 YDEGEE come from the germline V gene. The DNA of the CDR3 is TGTGCCAGCAGCCTGACATTCGGGACAGGGCAACAGCCCCAGCATTTT. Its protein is CASSLTFGTGQQPQHF.

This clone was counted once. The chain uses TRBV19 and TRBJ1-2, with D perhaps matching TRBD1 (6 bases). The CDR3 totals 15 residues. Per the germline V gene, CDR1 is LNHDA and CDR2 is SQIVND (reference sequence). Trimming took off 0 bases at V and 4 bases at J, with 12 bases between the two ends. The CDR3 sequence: CASSIDSGTPYGYTF. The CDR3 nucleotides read TGTGCCAGTAGTATAGATTCCGGGACACCCTATGGCTACACCTTC.

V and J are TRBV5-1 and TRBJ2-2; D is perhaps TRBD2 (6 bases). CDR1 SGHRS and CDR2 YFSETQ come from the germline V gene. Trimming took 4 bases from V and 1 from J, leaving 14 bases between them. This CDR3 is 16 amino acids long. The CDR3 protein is CASSLNVGGNTGELFF. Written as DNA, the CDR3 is TGCGCCAGCAGCCTCAACGTGGGGGGGAACACCGGGGAGCTGTTTTTT.

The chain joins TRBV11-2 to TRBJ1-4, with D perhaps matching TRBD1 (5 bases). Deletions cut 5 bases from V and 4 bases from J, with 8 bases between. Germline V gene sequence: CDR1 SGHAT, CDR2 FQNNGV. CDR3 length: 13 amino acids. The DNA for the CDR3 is TGTGCCAGCAGCCCGGGGGTTAATGAAAAACTGTTTTTT. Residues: CASSPGVNEKLFF.

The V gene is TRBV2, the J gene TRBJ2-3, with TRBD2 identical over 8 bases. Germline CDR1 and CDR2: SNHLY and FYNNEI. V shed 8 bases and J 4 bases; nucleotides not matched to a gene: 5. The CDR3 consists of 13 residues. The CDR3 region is CASESSGPDTQYF. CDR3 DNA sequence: TGTGCCAGCGAGTCTAGCGGGCCAGATACGCAGTATTTT.

This CDR3 is CASSSHRVGNQPQHF. The CDR3 coding sequence is TGTGCCAGCAGTTCGCACAGGGTCGGGAATCAGCCCCAGCATTTT. The chain joins TRBV28 to TRBJ1-5, with a tentative D call TRBD1 (6 bases). Trimming left V 4 bases short and J 4 bases short, with 14 bases between. The germline V gene has CDR1 MDHEN and CDR2 SYDVKM. CDR3 length equals 15 residues.

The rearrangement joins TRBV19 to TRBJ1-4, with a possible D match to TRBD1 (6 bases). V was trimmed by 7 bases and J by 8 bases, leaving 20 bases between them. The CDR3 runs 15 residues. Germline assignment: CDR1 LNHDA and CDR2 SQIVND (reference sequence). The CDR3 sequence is CASNRQVTSGEKLFF. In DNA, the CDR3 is TGTGCCAGTAACAGACAGGTCACAAGCGGCGAAAAACTGTTTTTT.

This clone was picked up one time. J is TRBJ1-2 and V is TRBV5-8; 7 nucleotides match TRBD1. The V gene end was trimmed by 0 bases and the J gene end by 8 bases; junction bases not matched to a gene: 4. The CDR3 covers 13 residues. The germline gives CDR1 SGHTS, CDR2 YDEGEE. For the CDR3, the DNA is TGTGCCAGCAGCTTGGAGGACAGGATCGGCTACACCTTC. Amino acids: CASSLEDRIGYTF.

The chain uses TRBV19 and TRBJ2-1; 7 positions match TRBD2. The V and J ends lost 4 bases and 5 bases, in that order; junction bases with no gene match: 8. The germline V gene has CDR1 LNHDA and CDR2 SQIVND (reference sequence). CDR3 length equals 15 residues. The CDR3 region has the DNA TGTGCCAGTAGTAGCCCAGCGGGACCAAACAATGAGCAGTTCTTC. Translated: CASSSPAGPNNEQFF.

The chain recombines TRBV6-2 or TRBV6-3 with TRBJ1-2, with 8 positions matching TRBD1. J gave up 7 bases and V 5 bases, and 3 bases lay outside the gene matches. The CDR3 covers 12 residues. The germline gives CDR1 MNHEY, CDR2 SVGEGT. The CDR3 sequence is CASSETGAGYTF. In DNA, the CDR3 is TGTGCCAGCAGTGAGACAGGGGCTGGCTACACCTTC.